This T cell receptor beta chain was documented in a study of patients with pleural tuberculosis. Trimming removed 4 bases at V and 7 bases at J, with 14 bases between. The CDR3 contains 14 residues. Per germline, CDR1 KGHSH and CDR2 LQKENI. This clonotype showed up many times. A single record per CDR3 protein comes from TCRdb applying MiXCR to the reads. Of around 50,000 distinct CDR3 sequences listed, under 8.5% are singletons. The clonotype comes from a human donor with pleural tuberculosis. The genes are TRBV18 and TRBJ1-5, with a possible D match to TRBD1 (5 bases). In DNA, the CDR3 is TGTGCCAGCTCACGACCCAACTGGGGGCAGCCCCAGCATTTT. Translation: CASSRPNWGQPQHF.